These T cell receptor beta chains were read from a single sample in a study of blood T cell repertoires in COVID-19. The data were produced by immunoSEQ multiplex PCR, yet TCRdb's version contains in-frame clones alone and is incomplete. The sample has some 250,000 clones, more than 70% seen once; the top ten hold approximately 13%. What was sequenced was peripheral blood. These receptors were collected from a man older than 75 with acute or convalescent COVID-19. Both conserved end residues are part of each CDR3. A D gene is named only where the DNA matches it firmly. The size of a clone is reported for some rows only, either as once, few or many, or as a class for expanded clones.

13 TRBJ1-5 . . TRBV6-5 TGTGCCAGCAATGCAGGGCTCAATCAGCCCCAGCATTTT CASNAGLNQPQHF
17 TRBJ2-3 TRBD2 . TRBV7-3 TGTGCCAGCAGCTTAAGGGCTAGCGGGAGATATAGAGATACGCAGTATTTT CASSLRASGRYRDTQYF
14 TRBJ1-5 TRBD1 . TRBV3-1/TRBV3-2 TGTGCCAGCAGCCAGACAGGGGTGGCTCAGCCCCAGCATTTT CASSQTGVAQPQHF
14 TRBJ1-3 . . TRBV6-2/TRBV6-3 TGTGCCAGCAGTTACTCGGCGGGATCCGGCACCATATATTTT CASSYSAGSGTIYF
12 TRBJ2-5 . . TRBV3-1/TRBV3-2 TGTGCCAGCAGCCCCCTGAGAGAGACCCAGTACTTC CASSPLRETQYF
15 TRBJ1-5 . . TRBV2 TGTGCCAGCAGTGACACTCGCGTCGATCGTCAGCCCCAGCATTTT CASSDTRVDRQPQHF
15 TRBJ2-7 TRBD1 . TRBV5-4 TGTGCCAGCAGCCGACCCGGGACAGAGCTCTACGAGCAGTACTTC CASSRPGTELYEQYF
13 TRBJ2-3 TRBD2 . TRBV29-1 TGCAGCGTTGAAGCGGGGGGAGGAGATACGCAGTATTTT CSVEAGGGDTQYF
16 TRBJ2-7 . . TRBV2 TGTGCCAGCAGTGGCCCTTCAGACGGGAGACCCTACGAGCAGTACTTC CASSGPSDGRPYEQYF
14 TRBJ1-2 . . TRBV15 TGTGCCACCAGCAGAGATAGGGGAACCTATGGCTACACCTTC CATSRDRGTYGYTF
17 TRBJ1-5 TRBD1 few TRBV28 TGTGCCAGCAGTTTATACGTGACAGGGGGTTTCAATCAGCCCCAGCATTTT CASSLYVTGGFNQPQHF
17 TRBJ2-5 TRBD2 . TRBV7-3 TGTGCCAGCAGCTTAAGAGCAGGGAGGGAGAACCGGGAGACCCAGTACTTC CASSLRAGRENRETQYF
16 TRBJ1-2 . . TRBV28 TGTGCCAGCAGTGCCGTGGGGGCCCCTGACTTCTATGGCTACACCTTC CASSAVGAPDFYGYTF
14 TRBJ2-7 TRBD2 . TRBV5-1 TGCGCCAGCAGCCCTCGGACTAGCGGCTACGAGCAGTACTTC CASSPRTSGYEQYF
17 TRBJ2-1 TRBD2 once TRBV3-1/TRBV3-2 TGTGCCAGCAGCCAATTGATGTTAGCGGGAGGTAGCAATGAGCAGTTCTTC CASSQLMLAGGSNEQFF
12 TRBJ2-5 TRBD2 . TRBV29-1 TGCAGCGTTGAATGGGGGGGAGAGACCCAGTACTTC CSVEWGGETQYF
14 TRBJ2-1 TRBD2 . TRBV28 TGTGCCAGCAGATCCGCTAGCGGATACAATGAGCAGTTCTTC CASRSASGYNEQFF
15 TRBJ1-4 TRBD1 . TRBV19 TGTGCCAGTAGCAGAGGGACAGGCTTGAATGAAAAACTGTTTTTT CASSRGTGLNEKLFF